This note documents a single T cell receptor beta chain sequence. The sample is drawn from a study of blood T cell repertoires in COVID-19. The authors' processing: Quantification of nucleated cells was approximated via reference gene primer amplification. Sequencing was performed with immunoSEQ multiplex PCR; in TCRdb, only in-frame clones are kept and a portion is missing. Clonal size and the V and J genes are those of that table, whereas D and trimming came from the DNA. The sample holds 190,000 or so clones, about 85% seen once. CDR1 is SGHNT, CDR2 YENEEA, per germline. With V trimmed by 0 bases and J by 0 bases, 8 bases remained unmatched. This CDR3 has 17 amino acids. Residents of 24 US areas, aged about 18 to 95 years, made up the participants. Cohorts were assigned according to the clinical history that participants reported.

The receptor comes from a man in his forties or fifties who had recovered from COVID-19. The chain combines TRBV11-3 with TRBJ2-7; TRBD2 aligns across 7 bases. The sample comprised PBMCs or T cells enriched from blood (not recorded which). The CDR3 bases are TGTGCCAGCAGCTTAGAGGTTTCGGCTAGCGGCTCCTACGAGCAGTACTTC. This sequence encodes CASSLEVSASGSYEQYF.